This TCR beta chain comes out of a study of T cells in Graves' hyperthyroidism and ophthalmopathy. Whole-study results and caveats: Onset of ophthalmopathy came a median approximately 6.5 months after the model predicted it.

To note about this clonotype: What it binds is unknown.

This CDR3 has 15 residues. The V gene's germline CDR1 is MNHEY and CDR2 SMNVEV (reference sequence). V lost 5 bases, J lost 5 bases, and 10 bases stayed unmatched. RNA transcripts yielded amplified TCR beta CDR3 regions. HTBI primers were used for first-round RT-PCR of the TCR CDR3. From the multiplex PCR reads, TCRdb called clonotypes with MiXCR, one entry per CDR3 protein. This table holds about 210,000 distinct CDR3 sequences, 15% to 20% found once. The source is a man aged 40-55 years with Graves' hyperthyroidism. The rearrangement links TRBV27 to TRBJ2-7, with 9 bases identical to TRBD1. Sequencing used blood. The CDR3 protein is CASSPSWTGVHEQYF. CDR3 sequence (DNA): TGTGCCAGCAGTCCCTCTTGGACAGGGGTCCACGAGCAGTACTTC.